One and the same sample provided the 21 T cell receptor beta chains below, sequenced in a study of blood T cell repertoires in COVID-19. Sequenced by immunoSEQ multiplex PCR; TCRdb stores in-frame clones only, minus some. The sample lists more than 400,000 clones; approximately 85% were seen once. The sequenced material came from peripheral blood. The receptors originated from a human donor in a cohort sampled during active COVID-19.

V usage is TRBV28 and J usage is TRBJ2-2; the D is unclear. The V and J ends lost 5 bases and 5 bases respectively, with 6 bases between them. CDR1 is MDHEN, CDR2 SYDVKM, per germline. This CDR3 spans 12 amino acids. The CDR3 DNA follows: TGTGCCAGCAGTAAGCGAACCGGGGAGCTGTTTTTT. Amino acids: CASSKRTGELFF.

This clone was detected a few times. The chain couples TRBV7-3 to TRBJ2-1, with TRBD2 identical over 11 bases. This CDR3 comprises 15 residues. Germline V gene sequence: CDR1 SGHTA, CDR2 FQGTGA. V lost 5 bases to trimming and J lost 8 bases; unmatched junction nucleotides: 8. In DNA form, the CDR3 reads TGTGCCAGCAGCCCGCGACTAGCGGGAAACGATGAGCAGTTCTTC. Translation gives CASSPRLAGNDEQFF.

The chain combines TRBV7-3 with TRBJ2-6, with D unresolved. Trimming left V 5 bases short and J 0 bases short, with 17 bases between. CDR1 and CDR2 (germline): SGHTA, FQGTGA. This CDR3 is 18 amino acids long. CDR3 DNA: TGTGCCAGCAGCCCCCGAGCCACCGAGATCTCTGGGGCCAACGTCCTGACTTTC. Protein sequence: CASSPRATEISGANVLTF.

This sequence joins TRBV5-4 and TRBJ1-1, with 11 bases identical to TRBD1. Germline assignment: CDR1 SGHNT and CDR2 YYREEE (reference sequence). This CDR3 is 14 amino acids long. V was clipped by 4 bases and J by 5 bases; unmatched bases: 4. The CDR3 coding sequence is TGTGCCAGCAGCCGGGGACAGGGGGAAACTGAAGCTTTCTTT. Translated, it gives CASSRGQGETEAFF.

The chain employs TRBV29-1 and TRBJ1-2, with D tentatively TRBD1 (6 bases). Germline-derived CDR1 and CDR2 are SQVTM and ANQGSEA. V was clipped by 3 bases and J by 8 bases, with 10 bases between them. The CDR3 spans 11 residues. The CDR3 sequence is CSVDRGKGYTF. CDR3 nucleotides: TGCAGCGTTGATAGGGGGAAAGGCTACACCTTC. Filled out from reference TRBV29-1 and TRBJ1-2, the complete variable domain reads SAVISQKPSRDICQRGTSLTIQCQVDSQVTMMFWYRQQPGQSLTLIATANQGSEATYESGFVIDKFPISRPNLTFSTLTVSNMSPEDSSIYLCSVDRGKGYTFGSGTRLTVV.

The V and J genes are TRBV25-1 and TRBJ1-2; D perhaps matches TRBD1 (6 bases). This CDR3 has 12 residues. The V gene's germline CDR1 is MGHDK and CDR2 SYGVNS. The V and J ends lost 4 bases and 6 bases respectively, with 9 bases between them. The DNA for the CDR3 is TGTGCCAGCAGTGGCCGGACAGATGGCTACACCTTC. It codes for CASSGRTDGYTF.

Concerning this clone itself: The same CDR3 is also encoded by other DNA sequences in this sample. Here the CDR3 reads CASSVGQQETQYF. The CDR3 nucleotides read TGTGCCAGCAGCGTGGGACAGCAAGAGACCCAGTACTTC. V is TRBV9 and J is TRBJ2-5; 7 bases agree with TRBD1. This CDR3 contains 13 residues. Germline V gene sequence: CDR1 SGDLS, CDR2 YYNGEE. Trimming removed 2 bases from V and 2 bases from J; junction bases left unmatched: 0. Combining the CDR3 with reference TRBV9 and TRBJ2-5 gives the whole variable domain DSGVTQTPKHLITATGQRVTLRCSPRSGDLSVYWYQQSLDQGLQFLIQYYNGEERAKGNILERFSAQQFPDLHSELNLSSLELGDSALYFCASSVGQQETQYFGPGTRLLVL.

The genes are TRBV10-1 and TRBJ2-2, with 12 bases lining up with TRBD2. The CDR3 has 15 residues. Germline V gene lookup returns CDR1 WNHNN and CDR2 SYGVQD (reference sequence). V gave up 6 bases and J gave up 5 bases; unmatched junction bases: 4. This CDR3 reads CASSSLAGGTGELFF. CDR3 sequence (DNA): TGCGCCAGCAGCTCACTAGCGGGAGGAACCGGGGAGCTGTTTTTT.

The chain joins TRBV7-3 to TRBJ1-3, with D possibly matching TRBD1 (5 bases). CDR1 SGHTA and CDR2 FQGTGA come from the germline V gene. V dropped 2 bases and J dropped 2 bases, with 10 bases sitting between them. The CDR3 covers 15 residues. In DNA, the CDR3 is TGTGCCAGCAGCTTAGGCAGGGCGCCTGGAAACACCATATATTTT. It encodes CASSLGRAPGNTIYF.

The CDR3 protein is CASRARDFVNPYEQYF. The CDR3 nucleotides read TGTGCCAGCAGGGCTAGGGACTTCGTTAACCCCTACGAGCAGTACTTC. V and J are TRBV2 and TRBJ2-7; a possible D gene is TRBD2 (6 bases). V gave up 6 bases and J gave up 2 bases, with 20 bases separating them. The length of the CDR3 is 16 residues. Germline V CDR1 and CDR2: SNHLY, FYNNEI.

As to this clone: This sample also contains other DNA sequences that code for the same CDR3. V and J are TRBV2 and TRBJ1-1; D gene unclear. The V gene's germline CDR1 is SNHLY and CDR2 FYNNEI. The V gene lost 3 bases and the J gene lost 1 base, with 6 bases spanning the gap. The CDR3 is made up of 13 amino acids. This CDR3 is CASSDGGNTEAFF. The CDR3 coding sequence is TGTGCCAGCAGTGATGGAGGGAACACTGAAGCTTTCTTT.

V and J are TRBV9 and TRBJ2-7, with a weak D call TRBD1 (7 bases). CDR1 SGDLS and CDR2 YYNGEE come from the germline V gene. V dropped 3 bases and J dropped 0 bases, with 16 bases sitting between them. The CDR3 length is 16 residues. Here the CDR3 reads CASSAAAGGHSYEQYF. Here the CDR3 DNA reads TGTGCCAGCAGCGCGGCTGCAGGGGGGCACTCCTACGAGCAGTACTTC. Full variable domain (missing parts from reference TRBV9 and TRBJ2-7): DSGVTQTPKHLITATGQRVTLRCSPRSGDLSVYWYQQSLDQGLQFLIQYYNGEERAKGNILERFSAQQFPDLHSELNLSSLELGDSALYFCASSAAAGGHSYEQYFGPGTRLTVT.

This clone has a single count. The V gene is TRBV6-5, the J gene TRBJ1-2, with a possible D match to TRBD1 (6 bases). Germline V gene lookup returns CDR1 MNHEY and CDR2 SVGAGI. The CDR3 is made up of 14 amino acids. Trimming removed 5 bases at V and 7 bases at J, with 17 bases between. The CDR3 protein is CASSRTEGSLGYTF. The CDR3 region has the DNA TGTGCCAGCAGTCGGACAGAAGGTTCACTTGGCTACACCTTC.

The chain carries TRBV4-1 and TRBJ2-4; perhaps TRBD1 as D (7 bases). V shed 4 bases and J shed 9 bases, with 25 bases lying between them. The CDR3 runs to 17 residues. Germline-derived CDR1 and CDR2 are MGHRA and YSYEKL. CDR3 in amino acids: CASSRAGTGTDRGIQYF. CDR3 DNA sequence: TGCGCCAGCAGCCGGGCGGGGACCGGGACAGATCGTGGCATTCAGTACTTC.

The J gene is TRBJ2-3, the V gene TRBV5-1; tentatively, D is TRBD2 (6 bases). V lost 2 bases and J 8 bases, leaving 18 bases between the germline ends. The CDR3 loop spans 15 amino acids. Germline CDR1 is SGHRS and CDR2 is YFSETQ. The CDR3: CASSLTGTGFVTQYF. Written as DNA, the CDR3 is TGCGCCAGCAGCTTAACCGGGACTGGGTTCGTTACGCAGTATTTT.

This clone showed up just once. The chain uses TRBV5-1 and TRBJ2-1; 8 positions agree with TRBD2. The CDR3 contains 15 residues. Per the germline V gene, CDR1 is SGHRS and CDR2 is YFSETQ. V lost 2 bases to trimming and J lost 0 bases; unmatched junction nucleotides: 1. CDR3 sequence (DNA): TGCGCCAGCAGCTTTGCGGGAGGCTCCTACAATGAGCAGTTCTTC. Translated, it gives CASSFAGGSYNEQFF. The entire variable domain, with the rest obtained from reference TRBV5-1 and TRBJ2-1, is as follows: KAGVTQTPRYLIKTRGQQVTLSCSPISGHRSVSWYQQTPGQGLQFLFEYFSETQRNKGNFPGRFSGRQFSNSRSEMNVSTLELGDSALYLCASSFAGGSYNEQFFGPGTRLTVL.

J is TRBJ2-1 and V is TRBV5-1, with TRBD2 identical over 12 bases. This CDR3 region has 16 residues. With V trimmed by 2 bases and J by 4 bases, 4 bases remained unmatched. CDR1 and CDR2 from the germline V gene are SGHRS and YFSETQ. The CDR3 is CASSFDTSGGYNEQFF. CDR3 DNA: TGCGCCAGCAGCTTCGACACTAGCGGGGGGTACAATGAGCAGTTCTTC.

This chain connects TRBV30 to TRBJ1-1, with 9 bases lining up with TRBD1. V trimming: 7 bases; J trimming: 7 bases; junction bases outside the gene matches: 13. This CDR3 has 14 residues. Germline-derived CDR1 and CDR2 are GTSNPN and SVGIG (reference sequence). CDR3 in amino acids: CASITGTGYSEAFF. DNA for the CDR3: TGTGCCTCCATAACCGGGACAGGGTACAGTGAAGCTTTCTTT. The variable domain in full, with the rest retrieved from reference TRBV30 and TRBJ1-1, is SQTIHQWPATLVQPVGSPLSLECTVEGTSNPNLYWYRQAAGRGLQLLFYSVGIGQISSEVPQNLSASRPQDRQFILSSKKLLLSDSGFYLCASITGTGYSEAFFGQGTRLTVV.

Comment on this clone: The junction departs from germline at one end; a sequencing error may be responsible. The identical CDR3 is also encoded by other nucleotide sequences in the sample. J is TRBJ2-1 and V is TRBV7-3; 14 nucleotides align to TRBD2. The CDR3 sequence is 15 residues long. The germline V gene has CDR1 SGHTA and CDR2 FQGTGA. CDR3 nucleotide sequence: TGTGCCAGCAGCCTAACGGGACTAGCGGGAGATGAGCAGTTCTTC. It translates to CASSLTGLAGDEQFF.

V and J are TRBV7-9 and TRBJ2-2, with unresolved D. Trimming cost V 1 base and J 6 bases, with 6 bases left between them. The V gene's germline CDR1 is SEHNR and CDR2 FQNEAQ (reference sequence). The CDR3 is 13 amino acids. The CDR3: CASSLVTAGELFF. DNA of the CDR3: TGTGCCAGCAGCTTAGTCACTGCCGGGGAGCTGTTTTTT.

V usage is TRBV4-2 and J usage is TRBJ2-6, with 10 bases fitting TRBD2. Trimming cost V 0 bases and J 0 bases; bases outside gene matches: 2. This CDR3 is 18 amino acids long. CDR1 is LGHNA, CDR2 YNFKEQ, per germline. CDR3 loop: CASSQDPSGSSGANVLTF. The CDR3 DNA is TGTGCCAGCAGCCAAGATCCTAGCGGGAGCTCTGGGGCCAACGTCCTGACTTTC.